This passage covers 16 T cell receptor beta chains from one sample sequenced in a study of cytomegalovirus exposure and HLA in healthy donors. PCR employed 60 Vbeta and 13 Jbeta primers. The table came from immunoSEQ multiplex PCR; TCRdb's copy has only in-frame clones and leaves some out. The sample records roughly 110,000 clones, roughly 80% being singletons. Sequencing input: PBMCs. All receptors derive from a man aged 30-40 years in good health and CMV-seronegative.

V gene TRBV9 combines with J gene TRBJ1-3; 7 positions match TRBD1. Trimming took 8 bases from V and 4 from J; bases not matched to a gene: 12. Germline V gives CDR1 SGDLS, CDR2 YYNGEE. The CDR3 is made up of 15 amino acids. This CDR3 is CASTGTGVLGNTIYF. The DNA for the CDR3 is TGTGCCAGTACTGGTACAGGGGTGTTAGGAAACACCATATATTTT.

The chain recombines TRBV28 with TRBJ1-1; D gene uncertain. The V end was cut by 8 bases, the J end by 5 bases, with 12 bases between. The CDR3 covers 12 residues. Germline CDR1 MDHEN, CDR2 SYDVKM. CDR3: CASGIRGTEAFF. The CDR3 DNA is TGTGCCAGCGGAATTCGAGGGACTGAAGCTTTCTTT.

The chain has TRBV6-5 and TRBJ1-2; D remains ambiguous. V dropped 0 bases and J dropped 6 bases, with 14 bases sitting between them. The CDR3 contains 15 residues. In germline, CDR1 is MNHEY, CDR2 SVGAGI. CDR3 sequence (DNA): TGTGCCAGCAGTTACTCGGTGGAGGATCCCGATGGCTACACCTTC. Translated, it gives CASSYSVEDPDGYTF.

J is TRBJ2-1 and V is TRBV9; 7 bases match TRBD1. This CDR3 is 16 amino acids long. The germline V gene encodes CDR1 SGDLS and CDR2 YYNGEE. After removal of 6 bases from V and 8 bases from J, the junction contained 17 bases not matched to a gene. The CDR3 DNA reads TGTGCCAGCACCCTAGGGACAGCAGACGTTTTCGATGAGCAGTTCTTC. This translates into CASTLGTADVFDEQFF.

J is TRBJ1-2 and V is TRBV4-1; the D gene is possibly TRBD1 (5 bases). CDR1 and CDR2 (germline): MGHRA, YSYEKL. The CDR3 sequence is 17 residues long. Deletions cut 5 bases from V and 4 bases from J, with 23 bases between. The CDR3, as DNA: TGCGCCAGCAGCACTTGGGCAGGGCCCAGACCTTTCTATGGCTACACCTTC. Its translation: CASSTWAGPRPFYGYTF.

The V and J genes are TRBV4-1 and TRBJ2-7, with D possibly being TRBD2 (6 bases). The CDR3 consists of 15 residues. Trimming removed 4 bases from V and 3 bases from J, with 16 bases in between. Germline V gives CDR1 MGHRA, CDR2 YSYEKL. CDR3: CASSPAGSGYYEQYF. Here the CDR3 DNA reads TGCGCCAGCAGCCCGGCGGGAAGCGGCTACTACGAGCAGTACTTC.

The rearrangement links TRBV2 to TRBJ1-1; 8 nucleotides line up with TRBD1. J lost 11 bases, V lost 7 bases, and 12 bases had no gene match. Germline V gene data show CDR1 as SNHLY and CDR2 as FYNNEI. The CDR3 totals 13 residues. CDR3 protein: CASKPGQVLRAFF. The CDR3 DNA sequence: TGTGCCAGCAAACCGGGACAGGTGTTGAGGGCTTTCTTT.

The CDR3 DNA sequence: TGTGCCAGCAGCTTCGGGGTAGCGGAGGCTAGCACAGATACGCAGTATTTT. This translates into CASSFGVAEASTDTQYF. The V and J genes are TRBV7-9 and TRBJ2-3; D is possibly TRBD2 (6 bases). Per the germline V gene, CDR1 is SEHNR and CDR2 is FQNEAQ (reference sequence). V gave up 3 bases and J gave up 0 bases, with 16 bases separating them. This CDR3 contains 17 residues.

The gene calls are TRBV7-2 and TRBJ1-4; 9 bases line up with TRBD1. The germline V gene encodes CDR1 SGHTA and CDR2 FQGNSA. V lost 3 bases, J lost 8 bases, and 4 bases stayed unmatched. The CDR3 loop spans 14 amino acids. The CDR3 loop reads CASSFRQGVEKLFF. In DNA, the CDR3 is TGTGCCAGCAGCTTCCGACAGGGGGTGGAAAAACTGTTTTTT. Together with reference TRBV7-2 and TRBJ1-4, the CDR3 gives the full variable domain: GAGVSQSPSNKVTEKGKDVELRCDPISGHTALYWYRQSLGQGLEFLIYFQGNSAPDKSGLPSDRFSAERTGGSVSTLTIQRTQQEDSAVYLCASSFRQGVEKLFFGSGTQLSVL.

This clone was seen a few times. The chain employs TRBV27 and TRBJ2-3, with 8 bases that match TRBD2. Germline V gives CDR1 MNHEY, CDR2 SMNVEV (reference sequence). CDR3 length equals 13 residues. The J segment lost 6 bases and the V segment lost 7 bases, leaving 6 bases of the junction unmatched. The CDR3, as DNA: TGTGCCAGCACTAAGACGGGGGGGGATACGCAGTATTTT. Protein product: CASTKTGGDTQYF.

The chain joins TRBV6-5 to TRBJ2-3; 10 bases agree with TRBD2. This CDR3 is 10 amino acids long. Germline lookup yields CDR1 MNHEY and CDR2 SVGAGI. The V and J ends lost 10 bases and 11 bases, in that order; junction bases with no gene match: 3. CDR3 amino acids: CATTSGVQYF. The CDR3 DNA reads TGTGCCACCACTAGCGGGGTGCAGTATTTT.

J is TRBJ2-3 and V is TRBV28; 7 bases match TRBD2. Germline CDR1 is MDHEN and CDR2 is SYDVKM. This CDR3 spans 12 amino acids. The V gene end was trimmed by 10 bases and the J gene end by 6 bases; junction bases not matched to a gene: 7. The CDR3 nucleotides read TGTGCCATCCAGCGGGACGCCGATACGCAGTATTTT. Translation: CAIQRDADTQYF. Complete variable domain (other parts from reference TRBV28 and TRBJ2-3): DVKVTQSSRYLVKRTGEKVFLECVQDMDHENMFWYRQDPGLGLRLIYFSYDVKMKEKGDIPEGYSVSREKKERFSLILESASTNQTSMYLCAIQRDADTQYFGPGTRLTVL.

This sequence joins TRBV7-2 and TRBJ1-1, with 7 bases lining up with TRBD1. The CDR3 runs to 14 residues. CDR1 is SGHTA and CDR2 is FQGNSA in the germline V gene. J lost 11 bases, V lost 1 base, and 10 bases had no gene match. CDR3 coding DNA: TGTGCCAGCAGCTTAGTCGGGAAACAGGGGACCGCTTTCTTT. Translated: CASSLVGKQGTAFF.

This clone has only one observation. This rearrangement joins TRBV19 to TRBJ2-1; tentative D call: TRBD2 (5 bases). Germline V gene data show CDR1 as LNHDA and CDR2 as SQIVND (reference sequence). The CDR3 has 12 residues. The V and J ends lost 2 bases and 8 bases respectively, with 7 bases between them. This CDR3 is CASSIYSDEQFF. CDR3 sequence (DNA): TGTGCCAGTAGTATATATAGCGATGAGCAGTTCTTC. The complete variable domain, with remaining parts taken from reference TRBV19 and TRBJ2-1, reads DGGITQSPKYLFRKEGQNVTLSCEQNLNHDAMYWYRQDPGQGLRLIYYSQIVNDFQKGDIAEGYSVSREKKESFPLTVTSAQKNPTAFYLCASSIYSDEQFFGPGTRLTVL.

The chain joins TRBV10-1 to TRBJ2-4, with a tentative D call TRBD2 (5 bases). The V end lost 4 bases, the J end lost 1 base, and 8 bases lay between the germline ends. This CDR3 contains 14 residues. Germline CDR1 reads WNHNN; CDR2 reads SYGVQD (reference sequence). This chain's CDR3 is CASSAPGAKNIQYF. CDR3 sequence (DNA): TGCGCCAGCAGTGCTCCGGGGGCCAAAAACATTCAGTACTTC.

The V gene is TRBV11-2, the J gene TRBJ2-1; D is unclear. V lost 0 bases, J lost 0 bases, and 18 bases lay in between. Per germline, CDR1 SGHAT and CDR2 FQNNGV. The CDR3 spans 19 residues. CDR3 residues: CASSLDLRKRVASYNEQFF. CDR3 coding DNA: TGTGCCAGCAGCTTAGACCTTCGTAAGCGAGTCGCCTCCTACAATGAGCAGTTCTTC.